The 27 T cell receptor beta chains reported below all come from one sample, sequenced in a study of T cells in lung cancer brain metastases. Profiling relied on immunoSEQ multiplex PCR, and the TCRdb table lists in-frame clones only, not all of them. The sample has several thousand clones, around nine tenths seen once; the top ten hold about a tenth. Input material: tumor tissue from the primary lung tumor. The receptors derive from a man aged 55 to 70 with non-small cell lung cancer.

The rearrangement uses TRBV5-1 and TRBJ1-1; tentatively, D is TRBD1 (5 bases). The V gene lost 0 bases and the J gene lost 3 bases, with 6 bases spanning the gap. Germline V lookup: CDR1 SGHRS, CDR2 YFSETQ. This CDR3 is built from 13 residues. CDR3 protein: CASSLEQDTEAFF. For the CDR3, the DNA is TGCGCCAGCAGCTTGGAACAGGACACTGAAGCTTTCTTT.

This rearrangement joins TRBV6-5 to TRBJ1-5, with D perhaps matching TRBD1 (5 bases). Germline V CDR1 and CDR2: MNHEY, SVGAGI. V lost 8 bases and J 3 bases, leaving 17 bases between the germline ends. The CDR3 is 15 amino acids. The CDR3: CASGLRGTDNQPQHF. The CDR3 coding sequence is TGTGCCAGCGGACTCCGGGGGACCGACAATCAGCCCCAGCATTTT.

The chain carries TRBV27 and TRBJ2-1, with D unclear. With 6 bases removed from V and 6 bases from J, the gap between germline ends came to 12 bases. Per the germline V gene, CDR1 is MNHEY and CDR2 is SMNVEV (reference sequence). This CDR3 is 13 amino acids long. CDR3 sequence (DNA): TGTGCCAGCAGCGGATTTAACGGCAATGAGCAGTTCTTC. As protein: CASSGFNGNEQFF.

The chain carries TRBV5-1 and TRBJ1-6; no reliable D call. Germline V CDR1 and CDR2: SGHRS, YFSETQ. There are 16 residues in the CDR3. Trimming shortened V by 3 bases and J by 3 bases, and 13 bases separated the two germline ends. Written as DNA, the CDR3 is TGCGCCAGCAGCTCCCTGCAAGGGAACTATAATTCACCCCTCCACTTT. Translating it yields CASSSLQGNYNSPLHF.

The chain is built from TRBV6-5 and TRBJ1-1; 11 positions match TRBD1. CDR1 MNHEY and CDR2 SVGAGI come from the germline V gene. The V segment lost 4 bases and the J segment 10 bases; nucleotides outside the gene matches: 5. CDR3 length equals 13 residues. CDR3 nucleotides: TGTGCCAGCAGTTCACCGGGACAGGGGGTAGCTTTCTTT. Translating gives CASSSPGQGVAFF.

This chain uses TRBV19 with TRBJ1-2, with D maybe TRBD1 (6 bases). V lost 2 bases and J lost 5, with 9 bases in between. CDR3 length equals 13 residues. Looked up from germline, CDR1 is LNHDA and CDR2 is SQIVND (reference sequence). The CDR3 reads CASSISGQYGYTF. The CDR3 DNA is TGTGCCAGTAGTATAAGTGGACAGTATGGCTACACCTTC.

Written as DNA, the CDR3 is TGTGCCAGCTCACCCTTGTCGCAGGCTCCCTATGGCTACACCTTC. Protein sequence: CASSPLSQAPYGYTF. The chain carries TRBV18 and TRBJ1-2; the D is unclear. Germline CDR1 is KGHSH and CDR2 is LQKENI. V was clipped by 3 bases and J by 4 bases, with 15 bases between them. The CDR3 is 15 residues long.

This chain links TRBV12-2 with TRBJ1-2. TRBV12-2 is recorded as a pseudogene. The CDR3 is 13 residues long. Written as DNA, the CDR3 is TGTGCAAGTCGCTTAGGAGCGTGGAAGGTCTACACCTTC. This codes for CASRLGAWKVYTF.

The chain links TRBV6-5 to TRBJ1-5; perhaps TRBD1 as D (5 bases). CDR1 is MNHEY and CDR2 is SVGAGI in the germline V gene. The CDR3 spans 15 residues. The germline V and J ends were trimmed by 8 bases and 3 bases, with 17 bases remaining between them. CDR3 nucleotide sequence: TGTGCCAGCGGACTCCGGGGGATCGACAATCAGCCCCAGCATTTT. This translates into CASGLRGIDNQPQHF.

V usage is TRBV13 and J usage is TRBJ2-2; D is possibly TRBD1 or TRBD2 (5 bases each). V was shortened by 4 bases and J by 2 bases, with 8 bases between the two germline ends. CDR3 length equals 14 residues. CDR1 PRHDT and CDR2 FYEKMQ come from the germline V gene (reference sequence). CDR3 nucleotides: TGTGCCAGCAGCTCCGGGACCAACACCGGGGAGCTGTTTTTT. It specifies CASSSGTNTGELFF.

In DNA, the CDR3 is TGTGCCAGCCGACAGGGTATGGCCAATCAGCCCCAGCATTTT. Encoded protein: CASRQGMANQPQHF. The genes are TRBV6-1 and TRBJ1-5, with 7 bases lining up with TRBD1. The CDR3 has 14 amino acids. V lost 8 bases, J lost 3 bases, and 7 bases stayed unmatched. The germline V gene has CDR1 MNHNS and CDR2 SASEGT.

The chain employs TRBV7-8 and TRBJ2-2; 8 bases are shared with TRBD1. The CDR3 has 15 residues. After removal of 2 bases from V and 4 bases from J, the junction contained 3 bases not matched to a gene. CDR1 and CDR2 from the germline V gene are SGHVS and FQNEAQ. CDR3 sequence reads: CASSLMGQATGELFF. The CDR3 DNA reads TGTGCCAGCAGCTTAATGGGACAGGCCACCGGGGAGCTGTTTTTT.

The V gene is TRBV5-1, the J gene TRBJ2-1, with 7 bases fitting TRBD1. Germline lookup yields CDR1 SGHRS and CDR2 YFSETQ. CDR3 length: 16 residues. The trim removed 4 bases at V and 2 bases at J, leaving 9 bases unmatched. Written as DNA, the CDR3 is TGCGCCAGCAGCCCCAGGGGGACCACGGCCTACAATGAGCAGTTCTTC. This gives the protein CASSPRGTTAYNEQFF.

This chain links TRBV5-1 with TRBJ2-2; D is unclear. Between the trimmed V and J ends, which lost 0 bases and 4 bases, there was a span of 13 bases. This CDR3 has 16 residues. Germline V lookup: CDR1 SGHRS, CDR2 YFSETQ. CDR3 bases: TGCGCCAGCAGCTTGGGGCAGGCTACATCCACCGGGGAGCTGTTTTTT. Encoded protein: CASSLGQATSTGELFF.

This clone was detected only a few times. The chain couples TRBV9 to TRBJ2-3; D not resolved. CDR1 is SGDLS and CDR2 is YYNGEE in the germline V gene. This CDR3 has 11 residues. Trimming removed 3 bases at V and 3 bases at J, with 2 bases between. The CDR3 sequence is CASSETDTQYF. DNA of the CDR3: TGTGCCAGCAGCGAAACAGATACGCAGTATTTT.

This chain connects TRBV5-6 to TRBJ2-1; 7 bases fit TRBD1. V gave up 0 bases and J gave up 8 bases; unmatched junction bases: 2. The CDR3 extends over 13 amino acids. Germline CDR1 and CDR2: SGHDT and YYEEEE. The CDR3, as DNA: TGTGCCAGCAGCTTGGTACAGGGGTATGAGCAGTTCTTC. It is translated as CASSLVQGYEQFF.

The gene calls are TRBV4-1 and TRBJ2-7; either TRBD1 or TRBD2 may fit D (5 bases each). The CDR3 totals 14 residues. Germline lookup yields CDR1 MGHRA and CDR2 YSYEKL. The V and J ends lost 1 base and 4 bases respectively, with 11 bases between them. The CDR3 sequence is CASSQGDQRYEQYF. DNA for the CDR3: TGCGCCAGCAGCCAAGGGGACCAACGATACGAGCAGTACTTC.

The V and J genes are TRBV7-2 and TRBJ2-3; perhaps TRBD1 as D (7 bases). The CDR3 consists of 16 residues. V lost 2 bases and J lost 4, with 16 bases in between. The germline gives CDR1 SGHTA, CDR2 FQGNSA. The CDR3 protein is CASSLRGRGGSDTQYF. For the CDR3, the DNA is TGTGCCAGCAGCTTAAGGGGGCGGGGAGGATCAGATACGCAGTATTTT.

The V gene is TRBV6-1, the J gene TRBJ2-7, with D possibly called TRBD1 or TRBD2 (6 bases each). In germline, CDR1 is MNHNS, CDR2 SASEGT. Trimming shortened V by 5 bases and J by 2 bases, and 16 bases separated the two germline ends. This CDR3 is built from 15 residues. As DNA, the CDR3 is TGTGCCAGCAGTAAGACAGGAGGGGACCCCTACGAGCAGTACTTC. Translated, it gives CASSKTGGDPYEQYF.

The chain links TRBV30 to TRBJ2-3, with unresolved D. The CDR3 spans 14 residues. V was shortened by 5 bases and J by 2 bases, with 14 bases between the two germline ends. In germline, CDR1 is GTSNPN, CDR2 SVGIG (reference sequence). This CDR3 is CAWRAGVSTDTQYF. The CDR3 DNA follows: TGTGCCTGGCGTGCAGGAGTTTCCACAGATACGCAGTATTTT.

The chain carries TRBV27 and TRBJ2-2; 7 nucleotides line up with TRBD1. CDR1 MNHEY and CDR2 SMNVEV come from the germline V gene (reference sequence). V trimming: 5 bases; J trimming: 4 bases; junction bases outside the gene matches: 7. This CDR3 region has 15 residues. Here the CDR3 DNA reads TGTGCCAGCAGTACGAGGGACAGATCCACCGGGGAGCTGTTTTTT. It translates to CASSTRDRSTGELFF.

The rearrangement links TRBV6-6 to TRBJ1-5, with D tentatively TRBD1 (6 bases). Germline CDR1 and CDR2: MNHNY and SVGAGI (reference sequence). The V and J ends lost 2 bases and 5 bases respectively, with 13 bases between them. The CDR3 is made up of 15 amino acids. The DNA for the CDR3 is TGTGCCAGCAGTTACGACGGGGGCCTTTATCAGCCCCAGCATTTT. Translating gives CASSYDGGLYQPQHF.

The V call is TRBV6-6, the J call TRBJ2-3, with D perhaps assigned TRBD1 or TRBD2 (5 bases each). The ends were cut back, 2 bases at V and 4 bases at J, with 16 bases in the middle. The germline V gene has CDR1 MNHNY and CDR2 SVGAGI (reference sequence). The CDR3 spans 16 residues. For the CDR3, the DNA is TGTGCCAGCAGTTACGGGGCGGGCCCTAGTCCAGATACGCAGTATTTT. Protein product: CASSYGAGPSPDTQYF.

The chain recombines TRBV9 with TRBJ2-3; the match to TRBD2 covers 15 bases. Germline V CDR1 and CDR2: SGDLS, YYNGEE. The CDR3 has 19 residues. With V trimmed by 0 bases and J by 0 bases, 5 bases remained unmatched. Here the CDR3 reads CASSVEGLAGGISTDTQYF. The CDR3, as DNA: TGTGCCAGCAGCGTAGAAGGACTAGCGGGGGGGATTAGCACAGATACGCAGTATTTT.

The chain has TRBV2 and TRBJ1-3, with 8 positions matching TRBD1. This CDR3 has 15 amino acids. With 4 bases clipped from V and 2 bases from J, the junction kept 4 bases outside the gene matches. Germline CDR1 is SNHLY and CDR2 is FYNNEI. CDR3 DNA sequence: TGTGCCAGCAGTGGTGGGACAGGAACTGGAAACACCATATATTTT. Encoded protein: CASSGGTGTGNTIYF.

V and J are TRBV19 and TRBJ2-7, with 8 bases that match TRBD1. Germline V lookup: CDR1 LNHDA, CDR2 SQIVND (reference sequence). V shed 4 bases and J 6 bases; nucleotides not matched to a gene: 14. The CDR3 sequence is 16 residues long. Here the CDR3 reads CASSKVVGQGKSEQYF. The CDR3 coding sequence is TGTGCCAGTAGTAAGGTGGTAGGACAGGGAAAAAGCGAGCAGTACTTC.

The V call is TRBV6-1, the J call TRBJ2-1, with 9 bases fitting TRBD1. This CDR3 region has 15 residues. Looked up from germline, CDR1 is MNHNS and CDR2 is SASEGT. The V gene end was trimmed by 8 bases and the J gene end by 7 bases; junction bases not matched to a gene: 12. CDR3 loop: CASDGDREGVNEQFF. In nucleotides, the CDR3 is TGTGCCAGCGATGGGGACAGGGAGGGCGTGAATGAGCAGTTCTTC.